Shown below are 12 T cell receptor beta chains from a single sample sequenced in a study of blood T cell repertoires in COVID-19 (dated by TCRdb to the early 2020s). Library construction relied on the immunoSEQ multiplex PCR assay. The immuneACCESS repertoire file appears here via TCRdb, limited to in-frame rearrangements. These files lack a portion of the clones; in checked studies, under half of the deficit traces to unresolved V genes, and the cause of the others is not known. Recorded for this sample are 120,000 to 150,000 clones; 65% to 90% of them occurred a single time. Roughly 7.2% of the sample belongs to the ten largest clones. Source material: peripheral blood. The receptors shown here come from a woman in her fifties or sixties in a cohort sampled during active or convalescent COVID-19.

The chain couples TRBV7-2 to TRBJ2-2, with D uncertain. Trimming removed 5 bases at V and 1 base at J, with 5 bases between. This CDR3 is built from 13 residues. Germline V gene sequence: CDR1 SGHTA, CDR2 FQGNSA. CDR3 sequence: CASSLLNTGELFF. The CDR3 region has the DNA TGTGCCAGCAGCCTCCTGAACACCGGGGAGCTGTTTTTT.

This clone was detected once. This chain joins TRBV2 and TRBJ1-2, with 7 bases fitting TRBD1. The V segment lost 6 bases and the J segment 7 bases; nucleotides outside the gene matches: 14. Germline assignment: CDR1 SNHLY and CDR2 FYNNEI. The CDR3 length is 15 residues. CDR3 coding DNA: TGTGCCAGCAGCTGGGGGACAACAGGGGTGGGTGGCTACACCTTC. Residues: CASSWGTTGVGGYTF.

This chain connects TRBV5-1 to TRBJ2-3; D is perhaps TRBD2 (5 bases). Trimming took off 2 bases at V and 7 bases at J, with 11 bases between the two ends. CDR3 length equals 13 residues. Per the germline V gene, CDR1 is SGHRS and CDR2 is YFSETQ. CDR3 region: CASSFDKRNTQYF. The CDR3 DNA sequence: TGCGCCAGCAGCTTTGACAAGCGGAATACGCAGTATTTT.

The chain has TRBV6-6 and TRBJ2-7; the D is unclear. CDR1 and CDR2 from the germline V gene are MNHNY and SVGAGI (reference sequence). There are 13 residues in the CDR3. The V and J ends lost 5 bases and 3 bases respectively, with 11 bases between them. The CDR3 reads CASSRLRDYEQYF. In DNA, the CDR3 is TGTGCCAGCAGTAGACTCCGAGACTACGAGCAGTACTTC.

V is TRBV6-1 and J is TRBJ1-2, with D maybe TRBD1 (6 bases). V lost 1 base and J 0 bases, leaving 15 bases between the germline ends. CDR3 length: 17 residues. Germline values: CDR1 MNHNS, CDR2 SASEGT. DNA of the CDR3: TGTGCCAGCAGTGAAGGCCAGGACAGCCCCGCTAACTATGGCTACACCTTC. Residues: CASSEGQDSPANYGYTF.

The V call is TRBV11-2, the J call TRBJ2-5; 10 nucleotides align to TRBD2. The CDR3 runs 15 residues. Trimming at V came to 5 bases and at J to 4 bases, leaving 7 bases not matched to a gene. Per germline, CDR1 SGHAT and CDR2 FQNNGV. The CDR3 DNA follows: TGTGCCAGCAGCGTCGGGACTAGCGAAGGAGAGACCCAGTACTTC. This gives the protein CASSVGTSEGETQYF.

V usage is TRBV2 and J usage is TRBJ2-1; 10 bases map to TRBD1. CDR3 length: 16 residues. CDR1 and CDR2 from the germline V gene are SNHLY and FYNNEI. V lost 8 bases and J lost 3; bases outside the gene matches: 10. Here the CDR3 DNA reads TGTGCCAGCGACCTGTTGGGACAGGGGTACTACAATGAGCAGTTCTTC. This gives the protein CASDLLGQGYYNEQFF.

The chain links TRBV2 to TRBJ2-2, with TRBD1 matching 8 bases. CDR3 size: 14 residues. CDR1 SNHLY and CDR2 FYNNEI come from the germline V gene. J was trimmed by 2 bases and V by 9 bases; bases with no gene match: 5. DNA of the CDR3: TGTGCCAGAAGACAGGGGAAAAACACCGGGGAGCTGTTTTTT. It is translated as CARRQGKNTGELFF.

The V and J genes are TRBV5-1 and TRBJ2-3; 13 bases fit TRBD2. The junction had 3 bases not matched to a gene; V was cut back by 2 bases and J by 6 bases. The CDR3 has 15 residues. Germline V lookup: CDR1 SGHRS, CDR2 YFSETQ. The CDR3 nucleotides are TGCGCCAGCAGCTTTACTAGCGGGGGGGCTGATACGCAGTATTTT. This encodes CASSFTSGGADTQYF.

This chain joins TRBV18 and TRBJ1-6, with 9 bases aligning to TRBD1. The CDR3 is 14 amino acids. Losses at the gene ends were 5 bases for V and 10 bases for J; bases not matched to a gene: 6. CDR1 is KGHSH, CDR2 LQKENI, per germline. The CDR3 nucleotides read TGTGCCAGCTCAACCGGGACAGGGAGCTCACCCCTCCACTTT. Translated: CASSTGTGSSPLHF. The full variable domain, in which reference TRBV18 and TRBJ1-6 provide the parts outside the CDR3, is NAGVMQNPRHLVRRRGQEARLRCSPMKGHSHVYWYRQLPEEGLKFMVYLQKENIIDESGMPKERFSAEFPKEGPSILRIQQVVRGDSAAYFCASSTGTGSSPLHFGNGTRLTVT.

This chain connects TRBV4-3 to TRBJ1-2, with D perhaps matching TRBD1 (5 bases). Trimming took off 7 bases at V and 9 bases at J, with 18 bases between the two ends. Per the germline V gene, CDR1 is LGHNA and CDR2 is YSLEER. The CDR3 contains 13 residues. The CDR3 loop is CASIESTEPRYTF. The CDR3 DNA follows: TGCGCCAGCATCGAATCGACAGAGCCTCGCTACACCTTC.

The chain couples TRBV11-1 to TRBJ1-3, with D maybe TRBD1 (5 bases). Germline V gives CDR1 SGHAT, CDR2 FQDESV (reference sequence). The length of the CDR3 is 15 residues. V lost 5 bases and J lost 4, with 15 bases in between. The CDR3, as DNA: TGTGCCAGCAGCATACGTCGGGGGTCCGGAAACACCATATATTTT. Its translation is CASSIRRGSGNTIYF. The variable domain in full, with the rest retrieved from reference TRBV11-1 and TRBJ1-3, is EAEVAQSPRYKITEKSQAVAFWCDPISGHATLYWYRQILGQGPELLVQFQDESVVDDSQLPKDRFSAERLKGVDSTLKIQPAELGDSAMYLCASSIRRGSGNTIYFGEGSWLTVV.